Listed below are T cell receptor beta chains from one sample, sequenced in a study of radiotherapy plus CTLA-4 blockade in lung cancer. TCRdb keeps only in-frame clones here, not all; method: immunoSEQ multiplex PCR. The sample contains about 76,000 clones, around 76% of which appear only once. This specimen consisted of peripheral blood, obtained from a patient treated with radiotherapy plus ipilimumab. All receptors derive from a human donor with non-small cell lung cancer whose response to radiotherapy plus ipilimumab could not be evaluated. Some clones in this sample may be carry-over from other donors' samples. Each CDR3 is given with its conserved first and last residue. The order of the fields is CDR3 DNA, CDR3 protein, J gene, V gene, D gene, clone size. D genes are given only for firm matches. Clone size is given for some rows only: seen once, a few or many times, or a class if the clone is expanded.

CDR3nt: TGCGCCAGCAGCTTGGGATCCTATTCTCCCTACGAGCAGTACTTC; CDR3aa: CASSLGSYSPYEQYF; j_gene: TRBJ2-7; v_gene: TRBV5-1; d_gene: NA; abundance: NA
CDR3nt: TGTGCCAGCAGCTTGGTCGGACAGGCCGGCACAGATACGCAGTATTTT; CDR3aa: CASSLVGQAGTDTQYF; j_gene: TRBJ2-3; v_gene: TRBV5-4; d_gene: TRBD1; abundance: NA
CDR3nt: TGCGCCAGCAGCCCGGCCATCCGGGATCGCACAGATACGCAGTATTTT; CDR3aa: CASSPAIRDRTDTQYF; j_gene: TRBJ2-3; v_gene: TRBV5-1; d_gene: NA; abundance: NA
CDR3nt: TGTTCAGGGCAGGTACCGGGCCGAGGAGAGACCCAGTACTTC; CDR3aa: CSGQVPGRGETQYF; j_gene: TRBJ2-5; v_gene: TRBV30; d_gene: NA; abundance: NA
CDR3nt: TGTGCCAGCTCACCACCCGGACAGGGACCCTACGAGCAGTACTTC; CDR3aa: CASSPPGQGPYEQYF; j_gene: TRBJ2-7; v_gene: TRBV18; d_gene: TRBD1; abundance: NA
CDR3nt: TGTGCCAGCAGCCAAACGCGGGGAAGCTCCTACAATGAGCAGTTCTTC; CDR3aa: CASSQTRGSSYNEQFF; j_gene: TRBJ2-1; v_gene: TRBV14; d_gene: NA; abundance: NA
CDR3nt: TGTGCCAGCAGTTTGGGGACTCCCAGGGCCGAGACCCAGTACTTC; CDR3aa: CASSLGTPRAETQYF; j_gene: TRBJ2-5; v_gene: TRBV27; d_gene: NA; abundance: NA
CDR3nt: TGTGCCAGCAGCGTAGACAGGGGTGGAAACACCATATATTTT; CDR3aa: CASSVDRGGNTIYF; j_gene: TRBJ1-3; v_gene: TRBV9; d_gene: TRBD1; abundance: NA
CDR3nt: TGTGCCAGCAGCTTAGGGGGCAGGCTTAACTATGGCTACACCTTC; CDR3aa: CASSLGGRLNYGYTF; j_gene: TRBJ1-2; v_gene: TRBV7-2; d_gene: NA; abundance: NA
CDR3nt: TGTGCCAGTGAGCGGCCACCCCTCCACGAGCAGTACTTC; CDR3aa: CASERPPLHEQYF; j_gene: TRBJ2-7; v_gene: TRBV28; d_gene: NA; abundance: once
CDR3nt: TGTGCCAGCAGCTTAGTGACAGGGGCCGGTGGCTACACCTTC; CDR3aa: CASSLVTGAGGYTF; j_gene: TRBJ1-2; v_gene: TRBV11-2; d_gene: TRBD1; abundance: NA
CDR3nt: TGTGCCAGCAGCCCACGACAGGGGGCCGTCAATGAGCAGTTCTTC; CDR3aa: CASSPRQGAVNEQFF; j_gene: TRBJ2-1; v_gene: TRBV7-9; d_gene: TRBD1; abundance: NA
CDR3nt: TGTGCCAGCAGATTAAGGGGTAGCGGTCAGCCCCAGCATTTT; CDR3aa: CASRLRGSGQPQHF; j_gene: TRBJ1-5; v_gene: TRBV28; d_gene: NA; abundance: NA
CDR3nt: TGTGCCAGCTTAGACAGGGGGAACGAAAAACTGTTTTTT; CDR3aa: CASLDRGNEKLFF; j_gene: TRBJ1-4; v_gene: TRBV28; d_gene: TRBD1; abundance: NA
CDR3nt: TGTGCCAGCAAAGGGGGATCCGGGCCCCAGGTCCCCGGGGAGCTGTTTTTT; CDR3aa: CASKGGSGPQVPGELFF; j_gene: TRBJ2-2; v_gene: TRBV7-8; d_gene: NA; abundance: NA
CDR3nt: TGTGCCAGCAGCCGACAGGGTGAATACGAGCAGTACTTC; CDR3aa: CASSRQGEYEQYF; j_gene: TRBJ2-7; v_gene: TRBV7-2; d_gene: TRBD1; abundance: NA
CDR3nt: TGCAGCGTGGCCGGGACAGCCTTGGCCAAAAACATTCAGTACTTC; CDR3aa: CSVAGTALAKNIQYF; j_gene: TRBJ2-4; v_gene: TRBV29-1; d_gene: TRBD1; abundance: NA
CDR3nt: TGTGCCAGCTCATTAAGTTCGACAGGGGGCTACACCTTC; CDR3aa: CASSLSSTGGYTF; j_gene: TRBJ1-2; v_gene: TRBV18; d_gene: TRBD1; abundance: NA
CDR3nt: TGTGCCAGCAGAACTCCGGGACAGGGCCTATACGAGCAGTACTTC; CDR3aa: CASRTPGQGLYEQYF; j_gene: TRBJ2-7; v_gene: TRBV28; d_gene: TRBD1; abundance: NA
CDR3nt: TGTGCCAGTAGTCCTGGGACTAGATCTGCCCACGAGCAGTACTTC; CDR3aa: CASSPGTRSAHEQYF; j_gene: TRBJ2-7; v_gene: TRBV19; d_gene: TRBD2; abundance: NA
CDR3nt: TGTGCCAGCAGTTCCCTAGCCCGCACAGATACGCAGTATTTT; CDR3aa: CASSSLARTDTQYF; j_gene: TRBJ2-3; v_gene: TRBV27; d_gene: NA; abundance: NA
CDR3nt: TGTGCCAGTAGTATAGGACAGGGGTATTTGAACACTGAAGCTTTCTTT; CDR3aa: CASSIGQGYLNTEAFF; j_gene: TRBJ1-1; v_gene: TRBV19; d_gene: TRBD1; abundance: few
CDR3nt: TGTGCCAGCATAGGCAGCGTGAGCTCTGGAAACACCATATATTTT; CDR3aa: CASIGSVSSGNTIYF; j_gene: TRBJ1-3; v_gene: TRBV28; d_gene: NA; abundance: NA
CDR3nt: TGTGCCAGCAGTCCGGGTGTTCCCTACGAGCAGTACTTC; CDR3aa: CASSPGVPYEQYF; j_gene: TRBJ2-7; v_gene: TRBV28; d_gene: NA; abundance: NA
CDR3nt: TGTGCCAGCAGTTCCGGGACAGCCCAGGCAGATACGCAGTATTTT; CDR3aa: CASSSGTAQADTQYF; j_gene: TRBJ2-3; v_gene: TRBV6-6; d_gene: TRBD1; abundance: NA
CDR3nt: TGCGCCAGCAGCCGAGGACAGGTCCGTTCCTACGAGCAGTACTTC; CDR3aa: CASSRGQVRSYEQYF; j_gene: TRBJ2-7; v_gene: TRBV5-1; d_gene: TRBD1; abundance: once
CDR3nt: TGCAGCGTTGAGTGGGCCAGCGGTTTGGGAAAACTGTTTTTT; CDR3aa: CSVEWASGLGKLFF; j_gene: TRBJ1-4; v_gene: TRBV29-1; d_gene: NA; abundance: NA
CDR3nt: TGTGCCAGCAGCCAGGGATTTATGAACACTGAAGCTTTCTTT; CDR3aa: CASSQGFMNTEAFF; j_gene: TRBJ1-1; v_gene: TRBV5-6; d_gene: NA; abundance: NA
CDR3nt: TGTGCCAGCAGCCTCGGGACAGGGGTGAACGAGCAGTACTTC; CDR3aa: CASSLGTGVNEQYF; j_gene: TRBJ2-7; v_gene: TRBV13; d_gene: TRBD1; abundance: NA
CDR3nt: TGTGCCAACCCCCGGGAGCCCTACGAGCAGTACTTC; CDR3aa: CANPREPYEQYF; j_gene: TRBJ2-7; v_gene: TRBV6-5; d_gene: NA; abundance: once
CDR3nt: TGTGCCAGCAGCCAAGACGATGTTAGCTCCTACGTGCAGTACTTC; CDR3aa: CASSQDDVSSYVQYF; j_gene: TRBJ2-7; v_gene: TRBV14; d_gene: NA; abundance: NA
CDR3nt: TGTGCCTGGAGTGTCGCAGGACAAGGAAACACCATATATTTT; CDR3aa: CAWSVAGQGNTIYF; j_gene: TRBJ1-3; v_gene: TRBV30; d_gene: NA; abundance: once
CDR3nt: TGTGCCAGCAGTTTTTCCGTACGAGACAGATACGAGCAGTACTTC; CDR3aa: CASSFSVRDRYEQYF; j_gene: TRBJ2-7; v_gene: TRBV28; d_gene: NA; abundance: NA
CDR3nt: TGTGCCAGCAGCCCGGGACAGGGGAATGAAAAACTGTTTTTT; CDR3aa: CASSPGQGNEKLFF; j_gene: TRBJ1-4; v_gene: TRBV7-9; d_gene: TRBD1; abundance: NA
CDR3nt: TGCAGTGCTAGAGATCTGTACCAGTACTTC; CDR3aa: CSARDLYQYF; j_gene: TRBJ2-5; v_gene: TRBV20-1; d_gene: NA; abundance: NA
CDR3nt: TGCGCCAGCAGCTTTGTGGTGGGCAGCGGGGGGGCCCGAGAGACCCAGTACTTC; CDR3aa: CASSFVVGSGGARETQYF; j_gene: TRBJ2-5; v_gene: TRBV4-3; d_gene: TRBD2; abundance: NA
CDR3nt: TGTGCCGGTGCGGGTCTCGTCACAGATACGCAGTATTTT; CDR3aa: CAGAGLVTDTQYF; j_gene: TRBJ2-3; v_gene: TRBV2; d_gene: NA; abundance: NA
CDR3nt: TGTGCCAGCAGCCGACAGCAGTCCTACGAGCAGTACTTC; CDR3aa: CASSRQQSYEQYF; j_gene: TRBJ2-7; v_gene: TRBV6-1; d_gene: NA; abundance: NA
CDR3nt: TGTGCCAGCAGTGAAGGGACAGGGAGGCCCTACACCTTC; CDR3aa: CASSEGTGRPYTF; j_gene: TRBJ1-2; v_gene: TRBV6-1; d_gene: TRBD1; abundance: NA
CDR3nt: TGTGCCAGTAGCGGACTCTCTAATGGGGGCAATCAGCCCCAGCATTTT; CDR3aa: CASSGLSNGGNQPQHF; j_gene: TRBJ1-5; v_gene: TRBV19; d_gene: NA; abundance: few
CDR3nt: TGTGCCAGCAGCCAGCAGGGGAAAACAACTAATGAAAAACTGTTTTTT; CDR3aa: CASSQQGKTTNEKLFF; j_gene: TRBJ1-4; v_gene: TRBV5-8; d_gene: NA; abundance: NA